Each of the 19 T cell receptor beta chains below was sequenced from the same sample in a study of early T cells in non-severe SARS-CoV-2 infection. TCRdb called the 5' RACE reads again in MiXCR, with one record for every CDR3 protein. The repertoire holds 60,000 to 75,000 distinct CDR3 sequences, 10% to 15% seen once, with over 1.1% in the top ten. The specimen was whole blood, collected at baseline. The source of these receptors is an adult who was a healthcare worker with PCR-confirmed SARS-CoV-2 infection or an uninfected control (not recorded which).

This clonotype has just a few counts. The CDR3 DNA is TGCGCCAGCAGCTTCTTTGGGGCACAATCAGATACGCAGTATTTT. This gives the protein CASSFFGAQSDTQYF. The chain recombines TRBV5-1 with TRBJ2-3, with D possibly being TRBD1 (5 bases). The germline V gene encodes CDR1 SGHRS and CDR2 YFSETQ. This CDR3 spans 15 amino acids. V dropped 2 bases and J dropped 4 bases, with 14 bases sitting between them.

The chain links TRBV5-5 to TRBJ2-1; 11 nucleotides align to TRBD2. Germline assignment: CDR1 SGHKS and CDR2 YYEKEE (reference sequence). V dropped 0 bases and J dropped 0; count of bases not matched to a gene: 8. The CDR3 loop spans 19 amino acids. The CDR3: CASSLGLAGGRISYNEQFF. The CDR3 bases are TGTGCCAGCAGCTTGGGCCTAGCGGGAGGCCGGATCTCCTACAATGAGCAGTTCTTC. Full variable domain (rest looked up from reference TRBV5-5 and TRBJ2-1): DAGVTQSPTHLIKTRGQQVTLRCSPISGHKSVSWYQQVLGQGPQFIFQYYEKEERGRGNFPDRFSARQFPNYSSELNVNALLLGDSALYLCASSLGLAGGRISYNEQFFGPGTRLTVL.

A few counts support this clonotype. This rearrangement joins TRBV18 to TRBJ2-2; TRBD1 matches at 7 bases. CDR1 is KGHSH, CDR2 LQKENI, per germline. The trim removed 3 bases at V and 0 bases at J, leaving 7 bases unmatched. This CDR3 spans 17 amino acids. This CDR3 reads CASSPLTGASNTGELFF. DNA for the CDR3: TGTGCCAGCTCACCCCTAACAGGGGCGTCGAACACCGGGGAGCTGTTTTTT.

The chain has TRBV20-1 and TRBJ1-2, with 8 bases fitting TRBD1. V trimming: 2 bases; J trimming: 4 bases; junction bases outside the gene matches: 3. CDR1 is DFQATT and CDR2 is SNEGSKA in the germline V gene (reference sequence). The CDR3 is 13 amino acids. The CDR3, as DNA: TGCAGTGCTAGACGGACAGGGCGCTATGGCTACACCTTC. As protein: CSARRTGRYGYTF.

The chain combines TRBV30 with TRBJ2-5, with TRBD2 matching over 13 bases. Per germline, CDR1 GTSNPN and CDR2 SVGIG (reference sequence). The CDR3 sequence is 15 residues long. V lost 1 base to trimming and J lost 5 bases; unmatched junction nucleotides: 4. The CDR3, as DNA: TGTGCCTGGAGTGAAGGGACTAGCGGGGTGGAGACCCAGTACTTC. Translation: CAWSEGTSGVETQYF.

This clonotype was picked up a small number of times. V usage is TRBV27 and J usage is TRBJ2-2; D uncertain. With 2 bases removed from V and 4 bases from J, the gap between germline ends came to 5 bases. Germline loops: CDR1 MNHEY, CDR2 SMNVEV (reference sequence). This CDR3 spans 13 amino acids. CDR3 region: CASSLVVTGELFF. CDR3 nucleotide sequence: TGTGCCAGCAGTTTAGTAGTCACCGGGGAGCTGTTTTTT.

V and J are TRBV27 and TRBJ2-4; 8 bases are shared with TRBD2. The CDR3 has 14 amino acids. J lost 6 bases, V lost 4 bases, and 5 bases had no gene match. Germline V gene lookup returns CDR1 MNHEY and CDR2 SMNVEV (reference sequence). The CDR3 loop reads CASSSLGLANIQYF. The DNA for the CDR3 is TGTGCCAGCAGTTCACTCGGACTAGCAAACATTCAGTACTTC.

This clonotype was seen only a few times. The chain uses TRBV11-2 and TRBJ2-1; TRBD2 aligns across 7 bases. Germline V gene sequence: CDR1 SGHAT, CDR2 FQNNGV. The CDR3 is 16 amino acids. Losses at the gene ends were 1 base for V and 4 bases for J; bases not matched to a gene: 7. The CDR3 spells CASSLARGTIYNEQFF. In DNA form, the CDR3 reads TGTGCCAGCAGCTTAGCGCGCGGGACTATATACAATGAGCAGTTCTTC. The full variable domain, completed using reference TRBV11-2 and TRBJ2-1, is EAGVAQSPRYKIIEKRQSVAFWCNPISGHATLYWYQQILGQGPKLLIQFQNNGVVDDSQLPKDRFSAERLKGVDSTLKIQPAKLEDSAVYLCASSLARGTIYNEQFFGPGTRLTVL.

The chain links TRBV9 to TRBJ2-5; the D gene could be TRBD1 or TRBD2 (5 bases each). The CDR3 covers 13 residues. The ends were cut back, 4 bases at V and 4 bases at J, with 11 bases in the middle. From germline, CDR1 is SGDLS and CDR2 YYNGEE. CDR3 bases: TGTGCCAGCAGCCCCCGGGACGGAGAGACCCAGTACTTC. Amino acids: CASSPRDGETQYF. Together with reference TRBV9 and TRBJ2-5, the CDR3 gives the full variable domain: DSGVTQTPKHLITATGQRVTLRCSPRSGDLSVYWYQQSLDQGLQFLIQYYNGEERAKGNILERFSAQQFPDLHSELNLSSLELGDSALYFCASSPRDGETQYFGPGTRLLVL.

This clonotype was observed a handful of times. The rearrangement joins TRBV12-5 to TRBJ1-5, with D hard to call. The CDR3 consists of 13 residues. Germline CDR1 is LGHNT and CDR2 is FRNRAP. With 3 bases removed from V and 1 base from J, the gap between germline ends came to 4 bases. The CDR3 spells CASGLGSNQPQHF. The CDR3 DNA is TGTGCTAGTGGTTTAGGAAGCAATCAGCCCCAGCATTTT. The variable domain in full, with the rest retrieved from reference TRBV12-5 and TRBJ1-5, is DARVTQTPRHKVTEMGQEVTMRCQPILGHNTVFWYRQTMMQGLELLAYFRNRAPLDDSGMPKDRFSAEMPDATLATLKIQPSEPRDSAVYFCASGLGSNQPQHFGDGTRLSIL.

There are many counts of this clonotype. The rearrangement uses TRBV7-2 and TRBJ2-3; 11 bases line up with TRBD2. J gave up 2 bases and V 4 bases, and 5 bases lay outside the gene matches. In germline, CDR1 is SGHTA, CDR2 FQGNSA. The CDR3 is 16 residues long. CDR3 nucleotide sequence: TGTGCCAGCAGCTCCAGACTAGCGGGGTCCACAGATACGCAGTATTTT. It yields the protein CASSSRLAGSTDTQYF.

Turning to this clonotype: One end of the junction fails to match germline, which may point to a read error. V and J are TRBV27 and TRBJ2-3, with a weak D call TRBD2 (6 bases). CDR1 is MNHEY and CDR2 is SMNVEV in the germline V gene (reference sequence). The CDR3 covers 16 residues. The CDR3 loop is CANSLSREVPADTQYF. The DNA of the CDR3 is TGTGCCAACAGTTTATCGAGGGAGGTTCCTGCAGATACGCAGTATTTT.

This clonotype has ten or more counts. The CDR3 nucleotides read TGTGCCAGCACCGCCGCAGCCGAGATGAACACTGAAGCTTTCTTT. This encodes CASTAAAEMNTEAFF. The chain combines TRBV27 with TRBJ1-1; no definite D call. The V end was cut by 7 bases, the J end by 0 bases, with 15 bases between. CDR1 and CDR2 (germline): MNHEY, SMNVEV (reference sequence). There are 15 residues in the CDR3.

This clonotype was detected a few times. This chain links TRBV11-2 with TRBJ1-1; D call uncertain. V lost 0 bases, J lost 3 bases, and 14 bases lay in between. This CDR3 contains 16 residues. The germline gives CDR1 SGHAT, CDR2 FQNNGV. The chain's CDR3 is CASSLDVLPDDTEAFF. CDR3 nucleotide sequence: TGTGCCAGCAGCTTAGACGTGCTGCCGGACGACACTGAAGCTTTCTTT.

This clonotype was counted ten times or more. The chain recombines TRBV20-1 with TRBJ1-6; D is possibly TRBD1 (6 bases). This CDR3 is 13 amino acids long. The V and J ends lost 3 bases and 9 bases respectively, with 12 bases between them. Germline V gene data show CDR1 as DFQATT and CDR2 as SNEGSKA (reference sequence). The CDR3 DNA sequence: TGCAGTGCTAGGGCGGGGGCGTCTTCACCCCTCCACTTT. It encodes CSARAGASSPLHF.

This clonotype was detected a few times. The rearrangement joins TRBV12-5 to TRBJ1-1; D remains ambiguous. Trimming left V 3 bases short and J 7 bases short, with 12 bases between. CDR3 length equals 13 residues. Germline-derived CDR1 and CDR2 are LGHNT and FRNRAP. CDR3 sequence reads: CASGLVVTGEAFF. As DNA, the CDR3 is TGTGCTAGTGGTTTAGTAGTTACTGGTGAAGCTTTCTTT.

This clonotype was seen ten or more times. The chain links TRBV4-2 to TRBJ1-5; no reliable D call. With 0 bases removed from V and 4 bases from J, the gap between germline ends came to 13 bases. The CDR3 runs to 16 residues. Per germline, CDR1 LGHNA and CDR2 YNFKEQ. The CDR3 is CASSQEIGDRNQPQHF. The DNA of the CDR3 is TGTGCCAGCAGCCAAGAGATTGGGGATAGGAATCAGCCCCAGCATTTT.

The chain combines TRBV3-1 with TRBJ2-3; 8 positions match TRBD1. The germline V gene has CDR1 LGHDT and CDR2 YNNKEL (reference sequence). Trimming removed 5 bases from V and 5 bases from J; junction bases left unmatched: 9. This CDR3 is 15 amino acids long. CDR3 bases: TGTGCCAGCAGCATGGACAGGGTCCAGAAAGATACGCAGTATTTT. Protein: CASSMDRVQKDTQYF.

The chain couples TRBV12-3 or TRBV12-4 to TRBJ2-3; perhaps TRBD1 as D (6 bases). This CDR3 is built from 15 residues. Trimming removed 6 bases at V and 0 bases at J, with 13 bases between. CDR3 nucleotides: TGTGCCAGCAGCCAAGGGGGTGGGAGCACAGATACGCAGTATTTT. Residues: CASSQGGGSTDTQYF.